These 5 T cell receptor beta chains share one sample of origin, sequenced in a study of CD4 T cells in relation to SARS-CoV-2 and coronaviruses. The unexposed donors gave CD4+ T cells in 2011-2018, prior to COVID-19. CD4+ T cells were isolated from the cells after about 11 days of culture. Sequencing was performed with immunoSEQ multiplex PCR; in TCRdb, only in-frame clones are kept and a portion is missing. The data show about 26,000 clones, roughly 81% seen once. Which antigens these TCRs recognize remains unknown. Sequenced input: CD4+ T cells from PBMCs, cultured in vitro. These receptor sequences come from a human donor in good health.

V gene TRBV10-3 combines with J gene TRBJ2-5; D remains ambiguous. Trimming pared 2 bases from V and 5 bases from J, leaving 3 bases between. This CDR3 region has 11 residues. Germline CDR1 reads ENHRY; CDR2 reads SYGVKD. Written as DNA, the CDR3 is TGTGCCATCAGTGAGGGGGAGACCCAGTACTTC. It specifies CAISEGETQYF.

The gene calls are TRBV5-1 and TRBJ2-4; no firm D call. V shed 0 bases and J shed 11 bases, with 18 bases lying between them. The CDR3 has 15 amino acids. The germline V gene has CDR1 SGHRS and CDR2 YFSETQ. This chain's CDR3 is CASSLAGLSQGFQYF. DNA of the CDR3: TGCGCCAGCAGCTTGGCGGGCCTCTCCCAAGGGTTTCAGTACTTC. The full variable domain, with the rest looked up from reference TRBV5-1 and TRBJ2-4, is KAGVTQTPRYLIKTRGQQVTLSCSPISGHRSVSWYQQTPGQGLQFLFEYFSETQRNKGNFPGRFSGRQFSNSRSEMNVSTLELGDSALYLCASSLAGLSQGFQYFGAGTRLSVL.

The CDR3 loop is CASSLERTGGGSTIYF. The CDR3 DNA reads as TGTGCCAGCAGCTTGGAGCGGACAGGGGGCGGGAGCACCATATATTTT. V is TRBV5-4 and J is TRBJ1-3; 11 bases fit TRBD1. This CDR3 is 16 amino acids long. The J segment lost 9 bases and the V segment lost 0 bases, leaving 8 bases of the junction unmatched. The germline CDR1 and CDR2 sequences are SGHNT and YYREEE (reference sequence).

The J gene is TRBJ2-1, the V gene TRBV11-2; a weak D match, TRBD1 (5 bases). The CDR3 has 13 residues. Between the trimmed V and J ends, which lost 4 bases and 9 bases, there was a span of 13 bases. Germline CDR1 SGHAT, CDR2 FQNNGV. The CDR3 DNA follows: TGTGCCAGCAGCTCTCATAGGGGCGGTGAGCAGTTCTTC. This encodes CASSSHRGGEQFF.

The rearrangement links TRBV5-1 to TRBJ2-2; a possible D gene is TRBD1 (5 bases). V gave up 0 bases and J gave up 2 bases, with 11 bases separating them. Germline CDR1 is SGHRS and CDR2 is YFSETQ. CDR3 length equals 16 residues. This chain's CDR3 is CASSLGAGINTGELFF. In DNA form, the CDR3 reads TGCGCCAGCAGCTTGGGGGCAGGGATAAACACCGGGGAGCTGTTTTTT.